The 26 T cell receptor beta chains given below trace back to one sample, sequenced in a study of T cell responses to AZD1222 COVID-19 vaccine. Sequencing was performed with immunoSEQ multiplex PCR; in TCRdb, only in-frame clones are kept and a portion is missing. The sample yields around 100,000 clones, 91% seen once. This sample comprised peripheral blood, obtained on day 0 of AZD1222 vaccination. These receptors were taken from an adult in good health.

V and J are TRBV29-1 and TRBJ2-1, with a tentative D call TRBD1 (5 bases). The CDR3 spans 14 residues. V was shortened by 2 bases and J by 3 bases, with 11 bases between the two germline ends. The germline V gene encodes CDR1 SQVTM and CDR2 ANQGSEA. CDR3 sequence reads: CSVERGNGYNEQFF. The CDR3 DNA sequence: TGCAGCGTTGAAAGGGGAAACGGCTACAATGAGCAGTTCTTC.

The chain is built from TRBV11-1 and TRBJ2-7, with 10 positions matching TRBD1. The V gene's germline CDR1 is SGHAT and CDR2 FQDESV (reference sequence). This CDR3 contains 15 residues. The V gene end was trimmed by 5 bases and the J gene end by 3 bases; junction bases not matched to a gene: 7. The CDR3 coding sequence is TGTGCCAGCAGCGCGGACAGGGGGTTTCGCTACGAGCAGTACTTC. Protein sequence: CASSADRGFRYEQYF.

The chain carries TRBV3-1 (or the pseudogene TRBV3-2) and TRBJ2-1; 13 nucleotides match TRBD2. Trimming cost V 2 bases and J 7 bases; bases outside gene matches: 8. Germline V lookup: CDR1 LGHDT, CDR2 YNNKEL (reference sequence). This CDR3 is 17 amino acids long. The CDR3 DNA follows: TGTGCCAGCAGCCAATCAGAGGGACTAGCGGGAAGAAATGAGCAGTTCTTC. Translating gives CASSQSEGLAGRNEQFF.

In DNA form, the CDR3 reads TGTGCCAGCAGCTTTTTTGGTAACGGGGAGCTGTTTTTT. Its translation is CASSFFGNGELFF. V usage is TRBV7-2 and J usage is TRBJ2-2; D gene ambiguous. The CDR3 totals 13 residues. Germline V gene data show CDR1 as SGHTA and CDR2 as FQGNSA. V was clipped by 3 bases and J by 7 bases, with 9 bases between them.

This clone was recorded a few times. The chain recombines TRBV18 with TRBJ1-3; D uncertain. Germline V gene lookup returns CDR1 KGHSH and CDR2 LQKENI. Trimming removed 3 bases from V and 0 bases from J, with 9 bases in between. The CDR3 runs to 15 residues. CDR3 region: CASSPGPDSGNTIYF. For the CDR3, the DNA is TGTGCCAGCTCACCCGGTCCCGACTCTGGAAACACCATATATTTT.

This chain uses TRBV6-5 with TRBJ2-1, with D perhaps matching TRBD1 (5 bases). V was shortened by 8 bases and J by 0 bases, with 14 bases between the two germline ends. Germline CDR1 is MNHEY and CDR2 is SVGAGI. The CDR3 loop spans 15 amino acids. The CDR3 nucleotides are TGTGCCAGCGAGCCGGCGACAGCCTCCTACAATGAGCAGTTCTTC. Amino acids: CASEPATASYNEQFF.

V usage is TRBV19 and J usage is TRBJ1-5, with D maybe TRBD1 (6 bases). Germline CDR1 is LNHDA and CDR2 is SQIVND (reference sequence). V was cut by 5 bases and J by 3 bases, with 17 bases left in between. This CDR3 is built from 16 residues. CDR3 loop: CASSSSPQGLNQPQHF. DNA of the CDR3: TGTGCCAGTAGTTCTTCTCCACAGGGCCTCAATCAGCCCCAGCATTTT. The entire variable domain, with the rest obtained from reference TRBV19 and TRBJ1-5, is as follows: DGGITQSPKYLFRKEGQNVTLSCEQNLNHDAMYWYRQDPGQGLRLIYYSQIVNDFQKGDIAEGYSVSREKKESFPLTVTSAQKNPTAFYLCASSSSPQGLNQPQHFGDGTRLSIL.

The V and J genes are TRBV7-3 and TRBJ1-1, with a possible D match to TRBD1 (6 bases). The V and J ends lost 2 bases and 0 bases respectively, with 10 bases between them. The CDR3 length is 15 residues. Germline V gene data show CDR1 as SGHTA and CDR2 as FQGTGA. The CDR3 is CASSLSQGMNTEAFF. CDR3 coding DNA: TGTGCCAGCAGCTTATCTCAGGGGATGAACACTGAAGCTTTCTTT.

This CDR3 is CASSPQGGWEPQHF. In DNA, the CDR3 is TGTGCCAGCTCACCTCAGGGCGGGTGGGAGCCCCAGCATTTT. The rearrangement joins TRBV18 to TRBJ1-5; weak D call: TRBD1 (5 bases). CDR3 length equals 14 residues. V dropped 3 bases and J dropped 8 bases, with 14 bases sitting between them. CDR1 is KGHSH, CDR2 LQKENI, per germline.

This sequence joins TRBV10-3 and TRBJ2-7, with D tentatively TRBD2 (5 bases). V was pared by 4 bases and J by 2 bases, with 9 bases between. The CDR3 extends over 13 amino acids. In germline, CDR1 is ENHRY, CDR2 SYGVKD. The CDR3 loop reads CAISVEGAYEQYF. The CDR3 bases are TGTGCCATCAGTGTTGAGGGCGCCTACGAGCAGTACTTC.

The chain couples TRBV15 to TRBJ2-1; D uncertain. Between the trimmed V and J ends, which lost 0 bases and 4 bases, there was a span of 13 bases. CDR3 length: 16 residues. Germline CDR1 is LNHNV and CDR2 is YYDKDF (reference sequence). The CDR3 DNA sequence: TGTGCCACCAGCAGAGATTACCCTGCGGAATACAATGAGCAGTTCTTC. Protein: CATSRDYPAEYNEQFF.

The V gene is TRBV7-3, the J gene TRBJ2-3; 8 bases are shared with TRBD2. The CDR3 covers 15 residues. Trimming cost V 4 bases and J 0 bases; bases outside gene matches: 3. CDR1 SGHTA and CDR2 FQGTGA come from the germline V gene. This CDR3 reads CASSSLAVSTDTQYF. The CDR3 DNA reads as TGTGCCAGCAGCTCACTAGCGGTGAGCACAGATACGCAGTATTTT. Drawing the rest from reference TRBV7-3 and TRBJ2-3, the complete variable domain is GAGVSQTPSNKVTEKGKYVELRCDPISGHTALYWYRQSLGQGPEFLIYFQGTGAADDSGLPNDRFFAVRPEGSVSTLKIQRTERGDSAVYLCASSSLAVSTDTQYFGPGTRLTVL.

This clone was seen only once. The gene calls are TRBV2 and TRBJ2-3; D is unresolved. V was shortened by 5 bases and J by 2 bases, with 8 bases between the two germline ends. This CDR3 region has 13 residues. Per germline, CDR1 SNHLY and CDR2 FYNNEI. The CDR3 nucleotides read TGTGCCAGCAGTATAGGCAACACAGATACGCAGTATTTT. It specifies CASSIGNTDTQYF.

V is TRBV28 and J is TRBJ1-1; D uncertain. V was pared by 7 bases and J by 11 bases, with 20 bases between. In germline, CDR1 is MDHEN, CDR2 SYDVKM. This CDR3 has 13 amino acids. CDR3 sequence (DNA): TGTGCCAGCACTTCCCCCAGGACCGCCAAGGCTTTCTTT. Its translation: CASTSPRTAKAFF.

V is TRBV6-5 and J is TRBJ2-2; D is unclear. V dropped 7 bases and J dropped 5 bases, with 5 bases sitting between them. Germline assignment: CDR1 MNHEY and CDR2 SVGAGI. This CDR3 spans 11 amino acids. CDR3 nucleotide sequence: TGTGCCAGCAATCCTACCGGGGAGCTGTTTTTT. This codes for CASNPTGELFF.

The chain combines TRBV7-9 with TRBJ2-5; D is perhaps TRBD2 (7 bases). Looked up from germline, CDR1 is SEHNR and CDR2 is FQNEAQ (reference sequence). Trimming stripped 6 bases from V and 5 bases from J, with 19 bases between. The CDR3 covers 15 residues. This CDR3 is CASSPGAGAAETQYF. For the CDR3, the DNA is TGTGCCAGCAGTCCCGGGGCGGGGGCGGCGGAGACCCAGTACTTC.

CDR3 loop: CASSSSGGPYEQYF. In nucleotides, the CDR3 is TGTGCCAGCAGCTCGAGTGGGGGCCCTTACGAGCAGTACTTC. V and J are TRBV11-2 and TRBJ2-7; the D gene is possibly TRBD1 (6 bases). This CDR3 has 14 residues. Trimming took off 4 bases at V and 4 bases at J, with 14 bases between the two ends. Germline CDR1 reads SGHAT; CDR2 reads FQNNGV.

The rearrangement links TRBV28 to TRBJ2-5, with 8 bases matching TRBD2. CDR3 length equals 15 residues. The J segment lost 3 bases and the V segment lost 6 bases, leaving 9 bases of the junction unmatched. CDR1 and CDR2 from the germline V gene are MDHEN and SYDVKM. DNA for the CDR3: TGTGCCAGCAGCCTTAGCGGGATAGGGGAAGAGACCCAGTACTTC. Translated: CASSLSGIGEETQYF.

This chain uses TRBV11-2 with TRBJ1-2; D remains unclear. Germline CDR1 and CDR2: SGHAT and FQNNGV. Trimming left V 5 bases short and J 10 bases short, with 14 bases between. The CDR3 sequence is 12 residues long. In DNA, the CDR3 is TGTGCCAGCAGCCTAGGTACAGACCCCTACACCTTC. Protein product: CASSLGTDPYTF.

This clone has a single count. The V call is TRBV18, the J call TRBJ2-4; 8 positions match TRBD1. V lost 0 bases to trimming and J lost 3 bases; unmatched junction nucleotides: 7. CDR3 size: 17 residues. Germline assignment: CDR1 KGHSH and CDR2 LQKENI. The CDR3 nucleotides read TGTGCCAGCTCACCACCGACAGGGGTATTTGACAAAAACATTCAGTACTTC. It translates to CASSPPTGVFDKNIQYF. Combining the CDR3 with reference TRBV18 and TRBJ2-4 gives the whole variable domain NAGVMQNPRHLVRRRGQEARLRCSPMKGHSHVYWYRQLPEEGLKFMVYLQKENIIDESGMPKERFSAEFPKEGPSILRIQQVVRGDSAAYFCASSPPTGVFDKNIQYFGAGTRLSVL.

This CDR3 reads CASRDSINYGYTF. DNA for the CDR3: TGTGCCAGCAGGGACAGTATTAACTATGGCTACACCTTC. The chain uses TRBV6-5 and TRBJ1-2; D might be TRBD1 (6 bases). The CDR3 covers 13 residues. V gave up 6 bases and J gave up 1 base, with 9 bases separating them. Germline CDR1 reads MNHEY; CDR2 reads SVGAGI.

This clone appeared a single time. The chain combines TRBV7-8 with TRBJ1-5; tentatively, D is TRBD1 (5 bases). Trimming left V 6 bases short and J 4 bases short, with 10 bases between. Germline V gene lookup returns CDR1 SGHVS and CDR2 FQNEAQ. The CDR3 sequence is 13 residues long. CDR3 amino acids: CASSDSFNQPQHF. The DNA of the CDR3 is TGTGCCAGCAGTGACAGTTTTAATCAGCCCCAGCATTTT.

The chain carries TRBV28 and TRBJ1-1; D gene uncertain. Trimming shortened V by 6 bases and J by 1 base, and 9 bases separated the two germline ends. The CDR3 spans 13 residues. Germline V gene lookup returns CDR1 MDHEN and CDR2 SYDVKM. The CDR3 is CASRRERNTEAFF. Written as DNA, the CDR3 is TGTGCCAGCAGGAGGGAGCGGAACACTGAAGCTTTCTTT.

CDR3 sequence (DNA): TGTGCCAGCAGTTTAGTGCTAGCTTTGAACTCCTACAATGAGCAGTTCTTC. Its protein is CASSLVLALNSYNEQFF. J is TRBJ2-1 and V is TRBV28; a weak D match, TRBD2 (5 bases). V lost 2 bases to trimming and J lost 0 bases, with 14 bases between them. This CDR3 is built from 17 residues. Germline values: CDR1 MDHEN, CDR2 SYDVKM.

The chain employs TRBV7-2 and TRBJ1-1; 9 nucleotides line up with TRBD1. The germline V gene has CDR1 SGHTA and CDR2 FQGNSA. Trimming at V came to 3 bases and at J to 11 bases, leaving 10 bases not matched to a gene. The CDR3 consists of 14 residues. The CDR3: CASSFNSGTGTAFF. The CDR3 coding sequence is TGTGCCAGCAGCTTCAACTCCGGGACAGGGACGGCTTTCTTT.

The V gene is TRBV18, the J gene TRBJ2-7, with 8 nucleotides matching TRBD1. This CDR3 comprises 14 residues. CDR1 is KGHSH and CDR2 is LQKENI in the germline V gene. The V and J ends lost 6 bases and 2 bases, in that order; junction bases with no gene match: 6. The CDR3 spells CASSRQGPTYEQYF. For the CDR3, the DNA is TGTGCCAGCTCCCGACAGGGGCCGACCTACGAGCAGTACTTC.